This T cell receptor (beta chain) comes out of a study of blood T cell repertoires in COVID-19. Across the study: The cDNA or gDNA used as material had been derived from T cells, B-cell-depleted T cells, or PBMCs.

Sequencing used immunoSEQ multiplex PCR; TCRdb keeps in-frame clones, though not all of them. In the table there are roughly 200,000 clones, under 90% of which are singletons. Study members were between roughly 18 and 89 years old and lived in 20 to 25 US regions. Participant-given clinical history determined each cohort assignment. This clone showed up just once. The sequence came from a woman in her twenties or thirties with acute COVID-19. Input material: PBMCs or T cells enriched from blood (not recorded which).

DNA of the CDR3: TGCGCCAGCAGCCAACTGGGGGCGGTGGGCTATGGCTACACCTTC. Translated, it gives CASSQLGAVGYGYTF. This sequence joins TRBV4-1 and TRBJ1-2; perhaps TRBD1 as D (6 bases). Trimming left V 2 bases short and J 4 bases short, with 14 bases between. CDR1 and CDR2 (germline): MGHRA, YSYEKL. This CDR3 is built from 15 residues.